This T cell receptor (beta chain) is drawn from a study of cytomegalovirus exposure and HLA in healthy donors. Across the study: Within the Caucasian-associated ancestry cluster were 65% to 85% of the approximately 400 genotyped donors.

The CDR3 has 16 residues. Per the germline V gene, CDR1 is MDHEN and CDR2 is SYDVKM. Trimming at V came to 5 bases and at J to 5 bases, leaving 9 bases not matched to a gene. PCR was performed using 60 Vbeta and 13 Jbeta primers. Methods used by the authors: Later reanalysis found around 80 million unique TCR beta chains, around 11 million of them shared. Here immunoSEQ multiplex PCR was the method, and the copy in TCRdb shows in-frame clones only, minus some. That table supplies the V and J calls and clone size; D and trimming were determined from the DNA. In the table there are more than 150,000 clones, about three quarters of which are singletons.

The source of this sequence is a man younger than 35 in good health and CMV-seronegative. The V and J genes are TRBV28 and TRBJ1-4; 9 nucleotides line up with TRBD1. Sample: PBMCs. The CDR3 DNA reads as TGTGCCAGCAGTCCTCACACAGGGACAGGGAATGAAAAACTGTTTTTT. Amino acids: CASSPHTGTGNEKLFF.